The present T cell receptor beta chain was sequenced within a study of T cell responses to AZD1222 COVID-19 vaccine. General study results and limits: Baseline seropositivity characterized only 5 or 6 AZD1222 recipients. Spike-wide vaccine-associated CD4 TCRs dominated at 160-218 and 743-854.

V lost 6 bases, J lost 5 bases, and 4 bases stayed unmatched. CDR1 is MNHEY and CDR2 is SMNVEV in the germline V gene (reference sequence). There are 14 residues in the CDR3. Generated by immunoSEQ multiplex PCR, the TCRdb table keeps only in-frame clones and is missing some. The sample holds some 120,000 clones, about 90% seen once. To note about this clone: Its antigen is unknown.

The chain recombines TRBV27 with TRBJ2-3; 11 bases are shared with TRBD1. This clonotype was sampled from an adult in good health. The material was peripheral blood, obtained on day 0 of AZD1222 vaccination. CDR3 sequence: CASRAGTGGDTQYF. The CDR3 DNA reads as TGTGCCAGCAGGGCCGGGACAGGGGGAGATACGCAGTATTTT.